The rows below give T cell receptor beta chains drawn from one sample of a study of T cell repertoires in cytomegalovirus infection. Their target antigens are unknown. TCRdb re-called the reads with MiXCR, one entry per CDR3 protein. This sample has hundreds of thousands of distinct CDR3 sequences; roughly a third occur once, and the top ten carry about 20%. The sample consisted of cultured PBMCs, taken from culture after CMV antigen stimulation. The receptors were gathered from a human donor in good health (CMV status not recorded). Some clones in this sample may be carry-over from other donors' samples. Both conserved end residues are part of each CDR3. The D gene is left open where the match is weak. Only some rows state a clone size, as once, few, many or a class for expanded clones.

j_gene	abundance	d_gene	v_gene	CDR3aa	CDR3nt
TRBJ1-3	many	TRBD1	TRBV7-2	CASSFGTGRNTIYF	TGTGCCAGCAGCTTCGGGACAGGGAGAAACACCATATATTTT
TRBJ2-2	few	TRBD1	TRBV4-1	CASSQGQGLGTGELFF	TGCGCCAGCAGCCAGGGACAGGGGTTGGGCACCGGGGAGCTGTTTTTT
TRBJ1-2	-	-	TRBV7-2	CASSLRGYYGYTF	TGTGCCAGCAGCTTAAGGGGTTACTATGGCTACACCTTC
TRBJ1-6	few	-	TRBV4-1	CASSQQGRDSPLHF	TGCGCCAGCAGCCAGCAGGGGAGGGATTCACCCCTCCACTTT
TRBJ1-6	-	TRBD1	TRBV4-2	CASSQDGRGPYNSPLHF	TGTGCCAGCAGCCAAGATGGCAGGGGGCCCTATAATTCACCCCTCCACTTT
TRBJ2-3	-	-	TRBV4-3	CASSQDLGTDTQYF	TGCGCCAGCAGCCAAGATCTTGGCACAGATACGCAGTATTTT
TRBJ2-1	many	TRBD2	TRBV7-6	CASSLATSGGYNEQFF	TGTGCCAGCAGCTTAGCCACTAGCGGGGGTTACAATGAGCAGTTCTTC
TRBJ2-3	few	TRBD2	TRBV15	CATSRGDSTDTQYF	TGTGCCACCAGCCGGGGGGACAGCACAGATACGCAGTATTTT
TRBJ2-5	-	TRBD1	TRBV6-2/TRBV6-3	CATVGDSRTQYF	TGTGCCACCGTCGGGGACAGTCGGACCCAGTACTTC
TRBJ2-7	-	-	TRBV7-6	CASGHSGNYEQYF	TGTGCCAGCGGGCATTCTGGGAACTACGAGCAGTACTTC
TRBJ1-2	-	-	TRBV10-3	CATKAFREVNYGYTF	TGTGCCACCAAGGCGTTCAGGGAAGTAAACTATGGCTACACCTTC
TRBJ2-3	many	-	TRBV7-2	CASSLAGGMVADTQYF	TGTGCCAGCAGCTTAGCTGGCGGGATGGTAGCGGATACGCAGTATTTT
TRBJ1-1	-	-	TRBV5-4	CASSPGQSMNTEAFF	TGTGCCAGCAGCCCAGGACAGTCCATGAACACTGAAGCTTTCTTT
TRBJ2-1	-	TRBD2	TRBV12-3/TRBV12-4	CASSTPPGSGGGEQFF	TGTGCCAGCAGCACCCCCCCGGGAAGCGGGGGCGGCGAGCAGTTCTTC
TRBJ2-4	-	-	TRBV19	CASSIVEGGNIQYF	TGTGCCAGTAGTATAGTGGAGGGGGGCAACATTCAGTACTTC
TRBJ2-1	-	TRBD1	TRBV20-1	CSARTGYEQFF	TGCAGTGCCCGGACAGGGTATGAGCAGTTCTTC
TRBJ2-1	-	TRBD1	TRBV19	CASSRGRDRLHEQFF	TGTGCCAGTAGTAGGGGCCGGGACAGGTTACATGAGCAGTTCTTC
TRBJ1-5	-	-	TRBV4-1	CASSQVSGVGNQPQHF	TGCGCCAGCAGCCAAGTTTCAGGGGTTGGTAATCAGCCCCAGCATTTT
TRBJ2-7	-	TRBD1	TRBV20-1	CSAATGYEQYF	TGCAGTGCCGCGACAGGGTACGAGCAGTACTTC
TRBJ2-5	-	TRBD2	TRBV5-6	CASSLETSGVETQYF	TGTGCCAGCAGCTTGGAGACTAGCGGGGTAGAGACCCAGTACTTC
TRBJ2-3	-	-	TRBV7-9	CASSPMGGATDTQYF	TGTGCCAGCAGCCCGATGGGGGGGGCCACAGATACGCAGTATTTT
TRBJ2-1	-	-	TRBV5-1	CASSTDFSEQFF	TGCGCCAGCAGCACCGACTTCTCTGAGCAGTTCTTC
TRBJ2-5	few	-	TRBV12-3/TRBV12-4	CASSPTPWSQYF	TGTGCCAGCAGCCCCACCCCGTGGTCCCAGTACTTC
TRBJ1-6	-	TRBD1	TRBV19	CASDWTGGNSPLHF	TGTGCCAGCGACTGGACAGGGGGGAATTCACCCCTCCACTTT
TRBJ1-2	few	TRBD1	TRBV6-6	CASSYAGDSNYGYTF	TGTGCCAGCAGTTACGCTGGGGACAGTAACTATGGCTACACCTTC
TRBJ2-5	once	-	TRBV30	CAWSEIARETQYF	TGTGCCTGGAGTGAAATAGCCAGAGAGACCCAGTACTTC
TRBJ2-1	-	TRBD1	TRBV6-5	CASSYGDRTPERFF	TGTGCCAGCAGTTACGGGGACAGGACCCCAGAGCGGTTCTTC
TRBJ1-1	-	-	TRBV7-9	CASSHQTFWGNDTEAFF	TGTGCCAGCAGCCACCAAACCTTCTGGGGGAATGACACTGAAGCTTTCTTT
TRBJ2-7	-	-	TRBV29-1	CSVGAQGYEQYF	TGCAGCGTGGGAGCCCAGGGCTACGAGCAGTACTTC
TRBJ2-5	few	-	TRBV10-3	CAISAGVGTLFDF	TGTGCCATCAGCGCTGGGGTTGGCACCCTTTTTGACTTC
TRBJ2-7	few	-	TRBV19	CASSIAATYEQYF	TGTGCCAGTAGTATAGCCGCAACCTACGAGCAGTACTTC
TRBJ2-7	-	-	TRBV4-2	CASSQDGGALDMAYEQYF	TGTGCCAGCAGCCAAGATGGGGGGGCCTTAGATATGGCGTACGAGCAGTACTTC
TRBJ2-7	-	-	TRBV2	CASRGLRVAAYDQYF	TGTGCCAGCAGAGGTCTCAGGGTAGCCGCCTACGATCAGTACTTC
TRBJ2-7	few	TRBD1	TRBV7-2	CASSLGDRGFEQYF	TGTGCCAGCAGCTTGGGGGACAGGGGGTTTGAGCAGTACTTC
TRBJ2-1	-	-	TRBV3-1	CASSPDGSDSSGNEQFF	TGTGCCAGCAGCCCGGACGGGAGTGACTCGTCGGGGAATGAGCAGTTCTTC
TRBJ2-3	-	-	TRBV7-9	CASSLVVGFTDTQYF	TGTGCCAGCAGCTTAGTCGTGGGCTTCACAGATACGCAGTATTTT
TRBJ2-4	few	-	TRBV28	CASSPGPRNIQYF	TGTGCCAGCAGTCCCGGCCCGAGAAACATTCAGTACTTC
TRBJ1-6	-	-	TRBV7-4	CASNYLDSNSPLHF	TGTGCCAGCAATTATCTGGACAGCAATTCACCCCTCCACTTT
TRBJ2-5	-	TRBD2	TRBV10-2	CASRTSEQETQYF	TGCGCCAGCAGGACTAGCGAACAAGAGACCCAGTACTTC
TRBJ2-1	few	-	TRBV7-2	CASTYYSGGSEQFF	TGTGCCAGCACCTACTATTCTGGGGGAAGTGAGCAGTTCTTC
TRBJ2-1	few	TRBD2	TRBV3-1	CASSQDLASGRYYNEQFF	TGTGCCAGCAGCCAAGATTTGGCTAGCGGGCGGTACTACAATGAGCAGTTCTTC
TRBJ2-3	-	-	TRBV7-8	CASSLAVGEATDTQYF	TGTGCCAGCAGCTTAGCGGTAGGCGAAGCCACAGATACGCAGTATTTT
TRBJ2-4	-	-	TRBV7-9	CASRGGGDSKNIQYF	TGTGCCAGCAGGGGGGGGGGGGACAGCAAAAACATTCAGTACTTC
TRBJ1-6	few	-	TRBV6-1	CASSENNSPLHF	TGTGCCAGCAGTGAAAATAATTCACCCCTCCACTTT
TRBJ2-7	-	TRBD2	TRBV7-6	CASSLAAGTSGREQYF	TGTGCCAGCAGCTTAGCTGCCGGGACTAGCGGGAGAGAGCAGTACTTC
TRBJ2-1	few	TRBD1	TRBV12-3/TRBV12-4	CASSVTGAEQFF	TGTGCCAGCAGTGTGACAGGGGCTGAGCAGTTCTTC
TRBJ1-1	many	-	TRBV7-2	CASSLVGGGNTEAFF	TGTGCCAGCAGCTTAGTCGGCGGGGGAAACACTGAAGCTTTCTTT
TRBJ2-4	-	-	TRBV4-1	CASSQPSALGNIQYF	TGCGCCAGCAGCCAACCTTCCGCGCTGGGAAACATTCAGTACTTC
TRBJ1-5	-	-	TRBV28	CASNLRWGNQPQHF	TGTGCCAGCAATCTTCGCTGGGGCAATCAGCCCCAGCATTTT
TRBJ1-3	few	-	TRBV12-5	CASGLVGHSSGNTIYF	TGTGCTAGTGGTTTGGTAGGCCATTCCTCTGGAAACACCATATATTTT